Here is one TCR beta chain with its context. The sample originates from a study of CD8+ T cells in alopecia areata. After isolation, RNA underwent reverse transcription to generate cDNA as the sequencing template. The protocol was immunoSEQ multiplex PCR, while the TCRdb copy is restricted to in-frame clones and leaves out a portion. Of around 160,000 clones listed, approximately 87% are singletons. The CDR3 consists of 15 residues. The germline gives CDR1 SGHAT, CDR2 FQNNGV. Trimming removed 5 bases at V and 1 base at J, with 15 bases between. Source: CD8+ T cells sorted from blood, taken at week 0. V gene TRBV11-2 combines with J gene TRBJ2-7, with unresolved D. This receptor was identified in a human donor with alopecia areata. The CDR3: CASSPVSQFSYEQYF. CDR3 in DNA: TGTGCCAGCAGCCCCGTATCCCAATTTTCCTACGAGCAGTACTTC. The full variable domain, in which reference TRBV11-2 and TRBJ2-7 provide the parts outside the CDR3, is EAGVAQSPRYKIIEKRQSVAFWCNPISGHATLYWYQQILGQGPKLLIQFQNNGVVDDSQLPKDRFSAERLKGVDSTLKIQPAKLEDSAVYLCASSPVSQFSYEQYFGPGTRLTVT.